The 25 T cell receptor beta chains given below trace back to one sample, sequenced in a study of neurological immune-mediated disorders. TCRdb independently ran MiXCR on the 5' RACE reads; one entry per CDR3 protein. The data show 20,000 to 25,000 distinct CDR3 sequences, 15% to 20% seen once. Sequencing used CD8+ T cells from blood. Receptor source: a woman in her late teens or twenties with multiple sclerosis.

The table lists this clonotype with many counts. The rearrangement joins TRBV27 to TRBJ1-1; tentatively, D is TRBD1 (6 bases). Germline CDR1 reads MNHEY; CDR2 reads SMNVEV (reference sequence). The CDR3 has 13 residues. V lost 3 bases to trimming and J lost 7 bases, with 12 bases between them. The CDR3 DNA reads as TGTGCCAGCAGTTTCACAGGGATGAGTGAAGCTTTCTTT. Protein product: CASSFTGMSEAFF.

This chain links TRBV28 with TRBJ2-1, with 12 bases fitting TRBD2. The germline gives CDR1 MDHEN, CDR2 SYDVKM. J was trimmed by 0 bases and V by 4 bases; bases with no gene match: 10. CDR3 length: 19 amino acids. For the CDR3, the DNA is TGTGCCAGCAGTTCCCCTGCGCTAGCGGGAGGGCGCTCCTACAATGAGCAGTTCTTC. Protein product: CASSSPALAGGRSYNEQFF. Drawing the rest from reference TRBV28 and TRBJ2-1, the complete variable domain is DVKVTQSSRYLVKRTGEKVFLECVQDMDHENMFWYRQDPGLGLRLIYFSYDVKMKEKGDIPEGYSVSREKKERFSLILESASTNQTSMYLCASSSPALAGGRSYNEQFFGPGTRLTVL.

Many counts were recorded for this clonotype. The chain employs TRBV7-8 and TRBJ1-5; no definite D call. The germline V gene encodes CDR1 SGHVS and CDR2 FQNEAQ. Trimming shortened V by 1 base and J by 1 base, and 8 bases separated the two germline ends. This CDR3 has 15 amino acids. The DNA of the CDR3 is TGTGCCAGCAGCTTAGATCCGCAGAGCAATCAGCCCCAGCATTTT. It encodes CASSLDPQSNQPQHF. The full variable domain, in which reference TRBV7-8 and TRBJ1-5 provide the parts outside the CDR3, is GAGVSQSPRYKVAKRGQDVALRCDPISGHVSLFWYQQALGQGPEFLTYFQNEAQLDKSGLPSDRFFAERPEGSVSTLKIQRTQQEDSAVYLCASSLDPQSNQPQHFGDGTRLSIL.

This clonotype was seen ten or more times. The chain joins TRBV25-1 to TRBJ1-6; TRBD1 matches 8 bases. The CDR3 is 16 residues long. The ends lost 3 bases at V and 7 bases at J; junction bases unmatched: 8. CDR1 MGHDK and CDR2 SYGVNS come from the germline V gene. The DNA for the CDR3 is TGTGCCAGCAGTGAGCTGACAGGGGACGAGAATTCACCCCTCCACTTT. Its protein product is CASSELTGDENSPLHF.

The gene calls are TRBV5-1 and TRBJ2-3, with D perhaps TRBD1 or TRBD2 (6 bases each). The germline V gene has CDR1 SGHRS and CDR2 YFSETQ. This CDR3 has 14 amino acids. Between the trimmed V and J ends, which lost 4 bases and 5 bases, there was a span of 14 bases. CDR3 nucleotide sequence: TGCGCCAGCAGCCGGGCCGGAGGGGGAGATACGCAGTATTTT. Its protein product is CASSRAGGGDTQYF.

This clonotype has a count of ten or more. The chain uses TRBV20-1 and TRBJ1-2, with D uncertain. The CDR3 consists of 13 residues. CDR1 DFQATT and CDR2 SNEGSKA come from the germline V gene (reference sequence). Trimming took 8 bases from V and 8 from J, leaving 21 bases between them. In DNA, the CDR3 is TGCAGTCCAGAAGGGCATCCACGCTCCGGCTACACCTTC. Its protein product is CSPEGHPRSGYTF.

The chain recombines TRBV15 with TRBJ2-5, with 8 bases lining up with TRBD1. J gave up 4 bases and V 0 bases, and 4 bases lay outside the gene matches. CDR1 and CDR2 (germline): LNHNV, YYDKDF (reference sequence). CDR3 length equals 15 residues. The CDR3 here is CATSRDMDRAETQYF. In DNA, the CDR3 is TGTGCCACCAGCAGAGATATGGACAGGGCAGAGACCCAGTACTTC.

This clonotype was counted at least ten times. The V call is TRBV12-3 or TRBV12-4, the J call TRBJ1-1; tentatively, D is TRBD1 (5 bases). V lost 3 bases and J 7 bases, leaving 9 bases between the germline ends. The CDR3 is made up of 12 amino acids. CDR3 nucleotides: TGTGCCAGCAGTTTGCCAGGGAATGAAGCTTTCTTT. Amino acid sequence: CASSLPGNEAFF.

Ten or more counts support this clonotype. The chain uses TRBV6-1 and TRBJ2-7; 7 bases match TRBD2. With 3 bases clipped from V and 3 bases from J, the junction kept 2 bases outside the gene matches. This CDR3 has 13 residues. Germline V gene data show CDR1 as MNHNS and CDR2 as SASEGT. CDR3 loop: CASSERGSYEQYV. CDR3 in DNA: TGTGCCAGCAGTGAGCGGGGGAGCTACGAGCAGTACGTC.

This clonotype was seen repeatedly, ten times or more. The V and J genes are TRBV27 and TRBJ2-7; no definite D call. Trimming cost V 2 bases and J 2 bases, with 16 bases left between them. The CDR3 covers 16 residues. From germline, CDR1 is MNHEY and CDR2 SMNVEV (reference sequence). Here the CDR3 DNA reads TGTGCCAGCAGTTTAGTCCCGGAGATTAGGGCCTACGAGCAGTACTTC. It yields the protein CASSLVPEIRAYEQYF.

This clonotype appeared many times. This chain uses TRBV7-3 with TRBJ2-1; D might be TRBD1 or TRBD2, each matching 6 bases. The V gene's germline CDR1 is SGHTA and CDR2 FQGTGA. The CDR3 consists of 15 residues. V shed 2 bases and J shed 2 bases, with 10 bases lying between them. In DNA form, the CDR3 reads TGTGCCAGCAGCTTAGAAGGGGGGCCCTACAATGAGCAGTTCTTC. Translation gives CASSLEGGPYNEQFF.

In DNA form, the CDR3 reads TGCGCCAGCAGCCCAGGGACGAACACCGGGGAGCTGTTTTTT. This encodes CASSPGTNTGELFF. The rearrangement links TRBV5-1 to TRBJ2-2, with D possibly being TRBD1 (5 bases). Germline V gene data show CDR1 as SGHRS and CDR2 as YFSETQ. V shed 4 bases and J shed 0 bases, with 7 bases lying between them. The CDR3 extends over 14 amino acids. The complete variable domain, with remaining parts taken from reference TRBV5-1 and TRBJ2-2, reads KAGVTQTPRYLIKTRGQQVTLSCSPISGHRSVSWYQQTPGQGLQFLFEYFSETQRNKGNFPGRFSGRQFSNSRSEMNVSTLELGDSALYLCASSPGTNTGELFFGEGSRLTVL.

This clonotype was recorded many times. The rearrangement uses TRBV7-9 and TRBJ1-4, with 7 bases matching TRBD1. The junction had 11 bases not matched to a gene; V was cut back by 5 bases and J by 8 bases. The V gene's germline CDR1 is SEHNR and CDR2 FQNEAQ (reference sequence). The CDR3 covers 15 residues. This CDR3 reads CASSPQTGKYEKLFF. The CDR3 DNA is TGTGCCAGCAGCCCCCAGACAGGGAAGTACGAAAAACTGTTTTTT.

This clonotype was observed at least ten times. The V gene is TRBV20-1, the J gene TRBJ2-7; 7 nucleotides match TRBD1. Germline V lookup: CDR1 DFQATT, CDR2 SNEGSKA (reference sequence). V trimming: 4 bases; J trimming: 5 bases; junction bases outside the gene matches: 5. The CDR3 has 12 amino acids. Written as DNA, the CDR3 is TGCAGTGCTAACCCAACAGGGGACGAGCAGTACTTC. Protein sequence: CSANPTGDEQYF.

By share, this clonotype counts as large. The J gene is TRBJ2-2, the V gene TRBV7-3; 8 nucleotides match TRBD2. Germline assignment: CDR1 SGHTA and CDR2 FQGTGA. This CDR3 is built from 17 residues. V gave up 2 bases and J gave up 5 bases; unmatched junction bases: 10. The CDR3 region has the DNA TGTGCCAGCAGCTTAGTCCCAGCGGGGGTTGGGACCGGGGAGCTGTTTTTT. Translated: CASSLVPAGVGTGELFF.

Of note for this clonotype: At one end the junction does not follow the germline gene, possibly because of a read error. V gene TRBV5-1 combines with J gene TRBJ1-5, with 7 bases matching TRBD1. This CDR3 contains 14 residues. The V gene's germline CDR1 is SGHRS and CDR2 YFSETQ. The CDR3 loop is CSSSLGQPNQPQHF. DNA of the CDR3: TGCTCCAGCAGCTTGGGACAGCCAAATCAGCCCCAGCATTTT.

This clonotype came up once. This chain links TRBV15 with TRBJ2-5; tentative D call: TRBD2 (5 bases). Per germline, CDR1 LNHNV and CDR2 YYDKDF (reference sequence). The V gene lost 1 base and the J gene lost 5 bases, with 14 bases spanning the gap. The CDR3 is 15 residues long. CDR3 nucleotides: TGTGCCACCAGCAGAGTCGCAACGGAGGAGGAGACCCAGTACTTC. It is translated as CATSRVATEEETQYF.

For the CDR3, the DNA is TGTGCCAGCAGCTTAGGACTAGCGGGAGTCTCCTACAATGAGCAGTTCTTC. Translated: CASSLGLAGVSYNEQFF. The chain couples TRBV7-9 to TRBJ2-1, with 12 positions matching TRBD2. After removal of 1 base from V and 0 bases from J, the junction contained 1 base not matched to a gene. The germline V gene encodes CDR1 SEHNR and CDR2 FQNEAQ (reference sequence). The CDR3 sequence is 17 residues long.

This clonotype has at least ten counts. The chain recombines TRBV7-9 with TRBJ2-1; tentatively, D is TRBD2 (5 bases). The germline gives CDR1 SEHNR, CDR2 FQNEAQ (reference sequence). V was pared by 5 bases and J by 6 bases, with 17 bases between. The CDR3 has 15 amino acids. CDR3 protein: CASSPPRAEANEQFF. CDR3 DNA sequence: TGTGCCAGCAGCCCCCCTCGCGCGGAGGCCAATGAGCAGTTCTTC.

Ten or more counts support this clonotype. This sequence joins TRBV20-1 and TRBJ1-1, with 7 bases that match TRBD1. The V gene end was trimmed by 4 bases and the J gene end by 7 bases; junction bases not matched to a gene: 6. This CDR3 comprises 12 residues. Germline-derived CDR1 and CDR2 are DFQATT and SNEGSKA (reference sequence). The CDR3 coding sequence is TGCAGTGCTACCGACAGGGTAAATGAAGCTTTCTTT. The encoded protein is CSATDRVNEAFF.

This clonotype was counted many times. The J gene is TRBJ2-3, the V gene TRBV7-9; D not resolved. V was pared by 6 bases and J by 0 bases, with 25 bases between. CDR1 is SEHNR, CDR2 FQNEAQ, per germline (reference sequence). This CDR3 contains 19 residues. CDR3 region: CASSFPVEPVSDSTDTQYF. For the CDR3, the DNA is TGTGCCAGCAGTTTCCCCGTAGAACCGGTATCGGATAGCACAGATACGCAGTATTTT.

This clonotype was recorded many times. This chain uses TRBV7-2 with TRBJ2-7; 11 bases agree with TRBD2. CDR1 and CDR2 from the germline V gene are SGHTA and FQGNSA. Trimming took 3 bases from V and 4 from J; bases not matched to a gene: 20. There are 20 residues in the CDR3. CDR3 residues: CASSLWAAPATSGETYEQYV. The DNA for the CDR3 is TGTGCCAGCAGCTTGTGGGCGGCCCCCGCGACTAGCGGGGAAACTTACGAGCAGTACGTC.

This clonotype has a count of ten or more. The V and J genes are TRBV15 and TRBJ1-6; 7 positions match TRBD1. From germline, CDR1 is LNHNV and CDR2 YYDKDF (reference sequence). V lost 9 bases and J lost 6; bases outside the gene matches: 2. This CDR3 has 12 amino acids. CDR3 loop: CATRQGNSPLHF. The CDR3 DNA sequence: TGTGCCACTAGACAGGGTAATTCACCCCTCCACTTT.

This chain joins TRBV6-2 or TRBV6-3 and TRBJ2-1, with 9 positions matching TRBD1. V shed 0 bases, J shed 4 bases, and the junction held 4 bases outside the gene matches. CDR1 MNHEY and CDR2 SVGEGT come from the germline V gene. The CDR3 loop spans 16 amino acids. The CDR3 nucleotides are TGTGCCAGCAGTTACTCGTCGGGACAGGGATACAATGAGCAGTTCTTC. Protein product: CASSYSSGQGYNEQFF.

This rearrangement joins TRBV5-4 to TRBJ1-2; 11 nucleotides agree with TRBD1. Trimming removed 4 bases from V and 10 bases from J; junction bases left unmatched: 12. The CDR3 length is 15 residues. Germline CDR1 and CDR2: SGHNT and YYREEE (reference sequence). CDR3: CASSATQGQGAYYTF. The CDR3 nucleotides are TGTGCCAGCAGCGCGACCCAAGGACAGGGGGCCTACTACACCTTC.